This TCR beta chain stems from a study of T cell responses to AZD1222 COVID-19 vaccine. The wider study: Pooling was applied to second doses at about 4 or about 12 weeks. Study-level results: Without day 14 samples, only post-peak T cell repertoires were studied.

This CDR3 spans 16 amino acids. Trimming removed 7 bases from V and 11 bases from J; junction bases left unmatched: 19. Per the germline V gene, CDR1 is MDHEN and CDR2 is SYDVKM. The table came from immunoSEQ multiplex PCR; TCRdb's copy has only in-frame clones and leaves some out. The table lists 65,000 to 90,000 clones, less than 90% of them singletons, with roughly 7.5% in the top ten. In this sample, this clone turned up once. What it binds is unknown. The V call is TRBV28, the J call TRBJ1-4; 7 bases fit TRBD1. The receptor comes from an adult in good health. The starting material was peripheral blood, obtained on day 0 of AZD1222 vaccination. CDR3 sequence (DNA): TGTGCCAGCACCCAACCCCGGACAGGCGCCGCGCGGAAACTGTTTTTT. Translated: CASTQPRTGAARKLFF.